This entry describes one TCR beta chain. The sample comes from a study of blood T cell repertoires in COVID-19. In the study overall: Sites across the United States, Italy and Spain contributed samples from acute and convalescent COVID-19. Nucleic acid was either cDNA or gDNA, and it came from T cells, B-cell-depleted T cells, or PBMCs.

There are 18 residues in the CDR3. The germline V gene encodes CDR1 KGHSH and CDR2 LQKENI. The V gene end was trimmed by 3 bases and the J gene end by 8 bases; junction bases not matched to a gene: 10. Only in-frame clones appear in the TCRdb table, and some are missing; sequencing was by immunoSEQ multiplex PCR. Of some 120,000 clones in the sample, approximately 80% were seen once. Source material: peripheral blood. The chain links TRBV18 to TRBJ2-1, with 16 bases lining up with TRBD2. The source is a woman in her sixties or seventies with acute or convalescent COVID-19. CDR3 region: CASSPGLAGGPFLDEQFF. The CDR3 coding sequence is TGTGCCAGCTCACCGGGACTAGCGGGAGGGCCTTTCTTGGATGAGCAGTTCTTC.